This TCR beta chain is from a study of T cell responses to AZD1222 COVID-19 vaccine. Study observations and caveats: Dominant at 160-218 and 743-854, vaccine-associated CD4 TCRs also spanned spike. There were mostly white British donors and more females than males, and clonal diversity was possibly underestimated.

Worth noting for this clone: No antigen is known for it.

Data came from immunoSEQ multiplex PCR; TCRdb stores just in-frame clones and leaves some out. The sample holds about 110,000 clones, about 90% seen once. Trimming removed 3 bases at V and 0 bases at J, with 12 bases between. Germline lookup yields CDR1 LNHDA and CDR2 SQIVND (reference sequence). This CDR3 spans 16 amino acids. The receptor was derived from an adult who received the AZD1222 COVID-19 vaccine. This chain joins TRBV19 and TRBJ1-5, with D unclear. The source material was peripheral blood, sampled 28 days after the second AZD1222 dose. The CDR3 region has the DNA TGTGCCAGTAGTATCGGTGTCAGGACTAGCAATCAGCCCCAGCATTTT. Translation: CASSIGVRTSNQPQHF.